This TCR beta chain was found in a study of shared clonotypes between healthy human individuals. There are 13 residues in the CDR3. V was clipped by 6 bases and J by 6 bases, with 14 bases between them. Looked up from germline, CDR1 is SGHTA and CDR2 is FQGNSA. Profiled with immunoSEQ multiplex PCR; TCRdb holds only in-frame clones, not every one. This sample has over a million clones, with roughly 96% found just once. This chain joins TRBV7-2 and TRBJ2-5; a possible D gene is TRBD2 (5 bases). The TCR sequence derives from a man younger than 40 in good health. Sequencing used naive CD4+ T cells sorted from blood. The subset denotes: CD45RA+ positively selected. CDR3 region: CASSHPSMKTQYF. The CDR3 DNA follows: TGTGCCAGCAGTCACCCTAGCATGAAGACCCAGTACTTC. The full variable domain, rest sourced from reference TRBV7-2 and TRBJ2-5, is GAGVSQSPSNKVTEKGKDVELRCDPISGHTALYWYRQSLGQGLEFLIYFQGNSAPDKSGLPSDRFSAERTGGSVSTLTIQRTQQEDSAVYLCASSHPSMKTQYFGPGTRLLVL.